One T cell receptor (beta chain) is described in this entry. The data are from a study of Graves' ophthalmopathy and Graves' hyperthyroidism. The evidence that diagnosis relied on was clinical symptoms, serum thyroxine, TRAb, thyroid ultrasound and orbital computed tomography. Between the trimmed V and J ends, which lost 4 bases and 4 bases, there was a span of 10 bases. The CDR3 covers 13 residues. Germline V lookup: CDR1 MNHNS, CDR2 SASEGT. RNA transcripts were the template, and TCR beta CDR3 regions were amplified from them. HTBI primers primed a first-round RT-PCR, and a second-round multiplex PCR followed. TCRdb reanalysed the multiplex PCR reads using MiXCR and keeps one entry per CDR3 protein. Among 620,000 or so distinct CDR3 sequences listed, 20% to 25% were seen once.

The receptor was derived from a woman between 18 and 29 years old with stable Graves' hyperthyroidism. Some clones in this sample may be carry-over from other donors' samples. The genes are TRBV6-1 and TRBJ1-1; a weak D match, TRBD1 (5 bases). The sample consisted of peripheral blood. The CDR3 reads CASSVDRTTEAFF. CDR3 nucleotides: TGTGCCAGCAGTGTCGACAGAACCACTGAAGCTTTCTTT.